This T cell receptor (beta chain) was sequenced during a study of persistence of HIV-infected CD4 T cells. Background on the study: Two participants gave one leukapheresis sample; others gave up to about 180 mL blood repeatedly. Findings and caveats of the study: CMV- and Gag-responding cells had lower TCRbeta richness than CD3/CD28-responding cells.

This was the immunoSEQ version 4 assay in survey mode. TCRdb's copy holds only in-frame clones and misses some; the assay was immunoSEQ multiplex PCR. Altogether tens of thousands of clones are present, over 60% being singletons, with the ten largest covering around 1.7%. Regarding this clone: Its antigen remains unidentified.

Cells were stimulated with overlapping HIV-1 Gag 15-mer peptides. Memory cells lacking CD40L and CD69 with high CD45RO were sorted. Stimulated PBMCs had first been depleted of CD8+ T cells. Germline CDR1 and CDR2: LNHDA and SQIVND (reference sequence). The CDR3 spans 13 residues. V was trimmed by 7 bases and J by 4 bases, leaving 11 bases between them. This rearrangement joins TRBV19 to TRBJ1-5; D call uncertain. This sequence was found in an adult man with HIV who was CMV-seropositive. Specimen: CD4+ T cells sorted from PBMCs after approximately 18-hour stimulation, collected from a patient who received antiretroviral therapy. This CDR3 reads CASTSALNQPQHF. CDR3 nucleotides: TGTGCCAGTACCTCGGCCTTGAATCAGCCCCAGCATTTT.